Listed below are T cell receptor beta chains from one sample, sequenced in a study of CD8 T cells in ankylosing spondylitis. TCRdb fed the 5' RACE reads into MiXCR, producing one record per CDR3 protein. The repertoire includes roughly 400,000 distinct CDR3 sequences, 20% to 25% of them detected once, and about 16% sits in the top ten. The sample taken for sequencing was blood, either unsorted or a sorted T cell fraction (not recorded which). The source is a male donor with ankylosing spondylitis. Each CDR3 is given with its conserved first and last residue. Each record gives: V gene, clone size, D gene, J gene, CDR3 DNA, CDR3 protein. A D gene is named only where the DNA matches it firmly. Not every row has a clone size; where given, it reads once, few, many or a size class.

>TRBV27|.|.|TRBJ2-3
TGTGCCAGCTTCCCTACAAGGAAACCCTTTCCCCGCGGTACGCAGTATTTT
CASFPTRKPFPRGTQYF
>TRBV12-3/TRBV12-4|many|TRBD2|TRBJ2-1
TGTGCCAGCAGTTTTGGACTAGCGGGTCCCAATGAGCAGTTCTTC
CASSFGLAGPNEQFF
>TRBV7-2|.|.|TRBJ1-6
TGTGCCAGCAGCCTCAACCGACTTCTTCGGGCCCTCCACTTT
CASSLNRLLRALHF
>TRBV19|.|TRBD1|TRBJ2-3
TGTGCCAGTAGTATGACCCGACAGGGCATTGCAGATACGCAGTATTTT
CASSMTRQGIADTQYF
>TRBV5-1|few|.|TRBJ2-5
TGCGCCAGCATGTACCAAGAGACCCAGTACTTC
CASMYQETQYF
>TRBV5-1|many|.|TRBJ2-7
TGCGCCAGCAGTCGGGGGCAGGGTACCTACGAGCAGTACTTC
CASSRGQGTYEQYF
>TRBV4-1|.|TRBD1|TRBJ1-1
TGCGCCAGCAGCCAAGAAGGGACAGGGAACACTGAAGCTTTCTTT
CASSQEGTGNTEAFF
>TRBV28|.|.|TRBJ2-5
TGTGCCAGCAGTTCATCGGGACTCCAAGAGACCCAGTACTTC
CASSSSGLQETQYF
>TRBV5-1|few|.|TRBJ1-1
TGCGCCAGCAGCTGGGCCGGGAACACTGAAGCTTTCTTT
CASSWAGNTEAFF
>TRBV5-5|few|TRBD1|TRBJ2-1
TGTGCCAGCAGCCTCGGGACAGGGGGCTTCAATGAGCAGTTCTTC
CASSLGTGGFNEQFF
>TRBV18|many|TRBD1|TRBJ1-1
TGTGCCAGCTTAAGGGACAGGGACACTGAAGCTTTCTTT
CASLRDRDTEAFF
>TRBV18|.|TRBD1|TRBJ2-7
TGTGCCAGCTCACCAGGTGGGACAGGGGCATCCTACGAGCAGTACTTC
CASSPGGTGASYEQYF
>TRBV29-1|.|.|TRBJ2-1
TGCAGCTCCCGTGGGTCTCAATCCTTCAATGAGCAGTTCTTC
CSSRGSQSFNEQFF
>TRBV6-2/TRBV6-3|many|.|TRBJ2-1
TGTGCCAGCAGTTACTGGTCCGGGACCAATGAGCAGTTCTTC
CASSYWSGTNEQFF
>TRBV6-2/TRBV6-3|few|.|TRBJ2-3
TGTGCCAGTGGGGAGCCCGCTGATACGCAGTATTTT
CASGEPADTQYF
>TRBV7-9|few|.|TRBJ1-1
TGTGCCAGCAGTCGGACAGTTGGGAACACTGAAGCTTTCTTT
CASSRTVGNTEAFF
>TRBV20-1|few|TRBD2|TRBJ2-7
TGCAGTGCAGGGGCTGGGGCTAGCGGTTGGGGCTACGAGCAGTACTTC
CSAGAGASGWGYEQYF
>TRBV14|.|.|TRBJ2-2
TGTGCCAGCACCCAGCGGACCGCGAACACCGGGGAGCTGTTTTTT
CASTQRTANTGELFF
>TRBV28|.|.|TRBJ2-3
TGTGCCACCAGGGGAAAAAAAACTAGCACAGATACGCAGTATTTT
CATRGKKTSTDTQYF
>TRBV3-1|.|.|TRBJ1-3
TGTGCCAGCAGCCAAATCCAAGGGACGATCAGTGGTTCTGGAAACACCATATATTTT
CASSQIQGTISGSGNTIYF
>TRBV15|.|TRBD2|TRBJ2-2
TGTGCCACCAGCAGAGATTATATAGCGGGAGGATGGACCGGGGAGCTGTTTTTT
CATSRDYIAGGWTGELFF
>TRBV12-3/TRBV12-4|few|.|TRBJ2-2
TGTGCCTTACCAGGGGGGGGTGAGAACACCGGGGAGCTGTTTTTT
CALPGGGENTGELFF
>TRBV11-3|.|TRBD2|TRBJ2-1
TGTGCCAGCAGCCGGACTAGCTTTAGGGCTCACAATGAGCAGTTCTTC
CASSRTSFRAHNEQFF
>TRBV20-1|.|.|TRBJ2-3
TGCAGTGCTAGGAGAGACCCCGGGGCGCAGTATTTT
CSARRDPGAQYF
>TRBV12-3/TRBV12-4|few|TRBD1|TRBJ1-5
TGTGCCAGCAGTCATAGCCCTACAGGGGCGTCAGCCCAGCATTTT
CASSHSPTGASAQHF
>TRBV7-3|few|.|TRBJ2-1
TGTGCCAGCAGCTTAAGATCGGGGATAGGGCGCGGTGAGCAGTTCTTC
CASSLRSGIGRGEQFF
>TRBV10-2|.|.|TRBJ2-7
TGCGCCAGCAGTGAGATCCTAGGGGGGATAGACGAGCAGTACTTC
CASSEILGGIDEQYF
>TRBV11-2|.|TRBD2|TRBJ2-1
TGTGCCAGCAGCTCGGGACTAGCGGGGAATGAGCAGTTCTTC
CASSSGLAGNEQFF
>TRBV11-3|once|.|TRBJ2-2
TGTGCCAGCAGCCCCGGGACCGCTTACGGGGAGCTGTTTTTT
CASSPGTAYGELFF
>TRBV6-1|few|.|TRBJ1-6
TGTGCCAGCAGTCGACAGGTCCCGGGGAAGTCACCCCTCCACTTT
CASSRQVPGKSPLHF
>TRBV11-3|few|TRBD1|TRBJ1-6
TGTGCCAGCAGCCGGACAGGGGGCTCAACAGATTCACCCCTCCACTTT
CASSRTGGSTDSPLHF
>TRBV4-3|.|TRBD2|TRBJ2-1
TGCGCCAGCAGCCAAGATGTGACTAGCGGAAGAGGTGAGCAGTTCTTC
CASSQDVTSGRGEQFF
>TRBV4-3|once|.|TRBJ2-5
TGCGCCAGCAGCCAAGAACACGGCCCCCAAGAGACCCAGTACTTC
CASSQEHGPQETQYF
>TRBV12-3/TRBV12-4|.|.|TRBJ1-5
TGTGCCAGCAGTTTCTCGCGTAGCAATCAGCCCCAGCATTTT
CASSFSRSNQPQHF
>TRBV29-1|few|TRBD2|TRBJ2-7
TGCAGCGTTGAAGACCCGTGGCCCACTAGCGGGAGAAGGTCGGGGGAGCAGTACTTC
CSVEDPWPTSGRRSGEQYF
>TRBV19|.|.|TRBJ2-7
TGTGCCAGTACCCTCGGGCCGGGGATAGCCTACGAGCAGTACTTC
CASTLGPGIAYEQYF
>TRBV4-3|few|.|TRBJ1-4
TGCGCCAGCAGCCAAGAGGGTAGGCCGAGGGAAAAACTGTTTTTT
CASSQEGRPREKLFF
>TRBV7-8|.|TRBD2|TRBJ2-7
TGTGCCAGCAGCTTAAAGCCGACTAGCGGGACGATCAACGAGCAGTACTTC
CASSLKPTSGTINEQYF
>TRBV28|.|.|TRBJ1-4
TGTGCCAGCAGTTTCGCCGACGGGGCTAATGAAAAACTGTTTTTT
CASSFADGANEKLFF
>TRBV7-8|.|TRBD2|TRBJ2-3
TGTGCCAGCAGCCCGCGGACTAGCAGGACTACGCAGTATTTT
CASSPRTSRTTQYF
>TRBV29-1|.|.|TRBJ2-6
TGCAGCGCCATGGGCGGCTCTGGGGCCAACGTCCTGACTTTC
CSAMGGSGANVLTF
>TRBV24-1|.|.|TRBJ2-1
TGTGCCACCAGTGAGCCGAACGTACTTCGTGGGGAGCAGTTCTTC
CATSEPNVLRGEQFF
>TRBV20-1|.|TRBD2|TRBJ2-7
TGCAGTGGTGCCCGCGGGGGACTAGGCGAGCAGTACTTC
CSGARGGLGEQYF
>TRBV3-1|.|TRBD1|TRBJ2-5
TGTGCCAGCAGCCAAGGGACAGGTGGGACCCAGTACTTC
CASSQGTGGTQYF
>TRBV9|.|.|TRBJ2-7
TGTGCCAGCAGCCCCAGGGTGGGGGAGCAGTACTTC
CASSPRVGEQYF
>TRBV4-2|.|TRBD1|TRBJ1-1
TGTGCCAGCAGCCAAGATGAGGTGACAGGGATTTTCAACACTGAAGCTTTCTTT
CASSQDEVTGIFNTEAFF
>TRBV7-9|.|TRBD1|TRBJ2-1
TGTGCCAGCAGCTTAGTTCAGGGGGCGGCGAGGAATGAGCAGTTCTTC
CASSLVQGAARNEQFF
>TRBV6-2/TRBV6-3|.|.|TRBJ2-7
TGTGCCAGCAGTTACTCGATCAGGGGCGAGCAGTACTTC
CASSYSIRGEQYF
>TRBV28|.|.|TRBJ2-7
TGTGCCAGCGGCCACCCGAGCAGGTACGAGCAGTACTTC
CASGHPSRYEQYF
>TRBV6-2/TRBV6-3|.|TRBD1|TRBJ2-1
TGTGCCAGCAGTCCGGGACAGGGGCAATTGAATGAGCAGTTCTTC
CASSPGQGQLNEQFF
>TRBV5-1|few|.|TRBJ2-2
TGCGCCAGCAGCTTGCCAGGGAGTTTCGACGAGCTGTTTTTT
CASSLPGSFDELFF
>TRBV5-1|few|TRBD2|TRBJ2-1
TGCGCCAGCAGCTTGGGACTAGCGTTTAATGAGCAGTTCTTC
CASSLGLAFNEQFF
>TRBV29-1|few|.|TRBJ2-6
TGCAGCGTTGAAGATGCGGTGGGGGCCAACGTCCTGACTTTC
CSVEDAVGANVLTF
>TRBV2|.|.|TRBJ2-1
TGTGCCGGAGGGACCGATTACAATGAGCAGTTCTTC
CAGGTDYNEQFF
>TRBV5-1|many|.|TRBJ2-1
TGCGCCAGCAGCTTTTCAGGGTACGATGAGCAGTTCTTC
CASSFSGYDEQFF